The sequence of this TCR beta chain was determined in a study of cytomegalovirus exposure and HLA in healthy donors (dated by TCRdb to about 2017). With regard to the full study: The roughly 670 repertoires of the first cohort and the 120 validation repertoires were produced on the same platform, according to a later analysis. A separate validation cohort of about 110 different subjects was used in addition to the approximately 700-subject first cohort. The aim of the study was to test whether cataloging public T cell receptors could identify signatures of past pathogen exposure. The study combined high-throughput TCR immunosequencing, statistical association of individual TCRs with disease status, and machine learning to predict cytomegalovirus infection status.

Comment on this clone: Its specific antigen is unknown. Per-base quality was not reported, and no clone a single base away is much larger than it.

The CDR3 starts with the cysteine, ends with the phenylalanine, and has 14 residues. Only the CDR3 DNA is retained, 42 bases long and in frame from the first base. The trim is 10 bases for V and 4 bases for J, with a gap of 17 bases between the germline ends. In the germline V gene, CDR1 corresponds to ENHRY and CDR2 to SYGVKD. The donors were included in the validation cohort of over a hundred subjects, a group kept apart from the roughly 700-subject first cohort. Results and caveats for the whole study, not just this receptor: A few of the identified cytomegalovirus-associated TCR beta chains were confirmed in vitro to be specific for cytomegalovirus antigens. The validation cohort had no HLA typing available for a later analysis, so co-occurrence within that cohort was assessed over all 120 or so repertoires. While some public TCRs were present in many individuals, most TCR sequences turned up only very rarely across donors. A total of roughly 160 TCR beta chains were listed by the study as associated with cytomegalovirus. In both the original and validation cohorts, the classifier was reported to diagnose cytomegalovirus status with high specificity and sensitivity. According to the authors, the approach could potentially be generalized to other disease states and immunological phenotypes. Subsequent analysis determined that TCRs grouped into clusters in the first cohort also showed a tendency toward co-occurrence across the 120 or so validation repertoires, and 94% of cluster scores exceeded 0.

Library generation was performed with the immunoSEQ multiplex PCR assay. In the paper's pipeline: A statistical classification framework was developed to diagnose cytomegalovirus status using the catalog of TCR beta chain sequences. TCRdb limited this immuneACCESS table to in-frame rearrangements with V and J called. A share of clones is missing; checked studies link under half to unresolved V genes, and the rest is unexplained. The DNA was the basis for D and trimming; V, J and clone size are from that table. The table for this sample lists about 74,000 clones; 94% of them were counted only once. The ten largest clones take up 1.5% to 1.8% of the sample.

Source material: PBMCs. The TCR was taken from a young man in good health and CMV-seropositive. In this chain, TRBV10-3 is recombined with TRBJ2-1; the D gene identity is not certain. The DNA is TGTGCCACCCGTAAGCCGAATACTTACAATGAGCAGTTCTTC. This gives the protein CATRKPNTYNEQFF.